Shown below are 13 T cell receptor beta chains from a single sample sequenced in a study of blood T cell repertoires in COVID-19. TCRdb's table, derived via immunoSEQ multiplex PCR, lists solely in-frame clones and lacks some. The sample contains tens of thousands of clones, over 70% of which appear only once. Sequencing was performed on peripheral blood. The receptors stem from a human donor with active COVID-19. The donor label of this sample is uncertain.

This rearrangement joins TRBV29-1 to TRBJ1-4; D is unresolved. Germline CDR1 and CDR2: SQVTM and ANQGSEA. CDR3 length: 13 amino acids. Trimming shortened V by 5 bases and J by 3 bases, and 10 bases separated the two germline ends. The CDR3 loop is CSVSSFANEKLFF. CDR3 in DNA: TGCAGCGTTAGTAGTTTTGCTAATGAAAAACTGTTTTTT.

The V and J genes are TRBV27 and TRBJ1-5, with a weak D call TRBD1 (5 bases). CDR1 is MNHEY and CDR2 is SMNVEV in the germline V gene (reference sequence). Deletions cut 5 bases from V and 7 bases from J, with 12 bases between. The CDR3 is 13 residues long. In DNA, the CDR3 is TGTGCCAGCAGTCCCCGGCAGGGCCAGCCCCAGCATTTT. Translation gives CASSPRQGQPQHF.

The rearrangement uses TRBV5-1 and TRBJ2-1; no clear D gene. V shed 0 bases and J shed 6 bases, with 10 bases lying between them. The germline gives CDR1 SGHRS, CDR2 YFSETQ. The CDR3 has 14 amino acids. The chain's CDR3 is CASSLVGSGNEQFF. The CDR3 region has the DNA TGCGCCAGCAGCTTGGTTGGTTCGGGCAATGAGCAGTTCTTC.

The V gene is TRBV14, the J gene TRBJ1-1; D not certain. The length of the CDR3 is 13 residues. Germline CDR1 reads SGHDN; CDR2 reads FVKESK. V lost 2 bases and J lost 3, with 7 bases in between. Here the CDR3 reads CASSQSPYTEAFF. The CDR3 DNA reads as TGTGCCAGCAGCCAAAGCCCCTACACTGAAGCTTTCTTT.

The chain carries TRBV18 and TRBJ2-7, with TRBD1 matching over 7 bases. The germline V gene encodes CDR1 KGHSH and CDR2 LQKENI. V lost 0 bases, J lost 2 bases, and 1 base stayed unmatched. CDR3 length: 14 residues. DNA for the CDR3: TGTGCCAGCTCACCACCGGGACAGACCTACGAGCAGTACTTC. Protein product: CASSPPGQTYEQYF.

The chain uses TRBV6-5 and TRBJ1-1; 7 bases line up with TRBD1. Trimming took 5 bases from V and 2 from J; bases not matched to a gene: 5. Germline values: CDR1 MNHEY, CDR2 SVGAGI. The CDR3 has 14 residues. The CDR3 loop reads CASSRDSVNTEAFF. CDR3 coding DNA: TGTGCCAGCAGTCGGGACAGCGTTAACACTGAAGCTTTCTTT.

The V call is TRBV18, the J call TRBJ1-2; maybe TRBD1 (5 bases). Per the germline V gene, CDR1 is KGHSH and CDR2 is LQKENI. V lost 3 bases and J lost 8, with 13 bases in between. The CDR3 covers 13 residues. CDR3 sequence: CASSPSGFNGYTF. The DNA of the CDR3 is TGTGCCAGCTCACCCTCAGGGTTTAACGGCTACACCTTC.

This clone was recorded once. This chain connects TRBV2 to TRBJ2-1; 8 bases match TRBD1. CDR1 and CDR2 from the germline V gene are SNHLY and FYNNEI. This CDR3 region has 14 residues. Trimming cost V 6 bases and J 6 bases; bases outside gene matches: 7. For the CDR3, the DNA is TGTGCCAGCAGAAGGGACAGGTCGGGCAATGAGCAGTTCTTC. Its translation is CASRRDRSGNEQFF.

The chain has TRBV23-1 and TRBJ1-1; no firm D call. TRBV23-1 qualifies as an ORF whose function is uncertain. This CDR3 is built from 18 residues. The V end lost 4 bases, the J end lost 1 base, and 22 bases lay between the germline ends. CDR3 nucleotides: TGCGCCAGCAGTCCCATCGCGGCCCCGGGTCGAACGAACACTGAAGCTTTCTTT. It encodes CASSPIAAPGRTNTEAFF.

J is TRBJ2-3 and V is TRBV9; 7 nucleotides line up with TRBD1. The ends lost 6 bases at V and 6 bases at J; junction bases unmatched: 7. This CDR3 is built from 13 residues. CDR1 is SGDLS, CDR2 YYNGEE, per germline. The CDR3 protein is CASTRDREDTQYF. The CDR3 region has the DNA TGTGCCAGCACACGCGACAGGGAGGATACGCAGTATTTT.

This sequence joins TRBV19 and TRBJ2-5; perhaps TRBD1 as D (6 bases). V was shortened by 5 bases and J by 0 bases, with 13 bases between the two germline ends. CDR1 is LNHDA and CDR2 is SQIVND in the germline V gene (reference sequence). The CDR3 consists of 15 residues. CDR3 sequence reads: CASSQGQAHQETQYF. DNA for the CDR3: TGTGCCAGTAGTCAGGGGCAGGCCCACCAAGAGACCCAGTACTTC.

V gene TRBV6-2 or TRBV6-3 combines with J gene TRBJ2-7, with a tentative D call TRBD2 (6 bases). The germline V gene encodes CDR1 MNHEY and CDR2 SVGEGT. The CDR3 totals 14 residues. Deletions cut 5 bases from V and 2 bases from J, with 13 bases between. CDR3 protein: CASSTGERAYEQYF. DNA of the CDR3: TGTGCCAGCAGTACGGGGGAAAGGGCCTACGAGCAGTACTTC.

The chain recombines TRBV6-5 with TRBJ2-2; D is ambiguous. The V end was cut by 7 bases, the J end by 6 bases, with 12 bases between. CDR1 is MNHEY and CDR2 is SVGAGI in the germline V gene. The CDR3 is 13 amino acids. Written as DNA, the CDR3 is TGTGCCAGCACCCCCTACCTTCCCGGGGAGCTGTTTTTT. Amino acids: CASTPYLPGELFF.